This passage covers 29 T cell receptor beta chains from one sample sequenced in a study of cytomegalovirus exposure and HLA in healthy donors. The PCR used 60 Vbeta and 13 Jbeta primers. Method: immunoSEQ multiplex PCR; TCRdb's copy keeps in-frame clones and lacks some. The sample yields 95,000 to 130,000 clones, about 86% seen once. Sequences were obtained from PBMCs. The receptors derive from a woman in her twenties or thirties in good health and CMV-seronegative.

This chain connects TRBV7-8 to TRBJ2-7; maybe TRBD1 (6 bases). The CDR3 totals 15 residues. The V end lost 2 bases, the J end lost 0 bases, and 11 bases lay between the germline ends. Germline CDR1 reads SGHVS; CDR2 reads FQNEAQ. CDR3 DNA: TGTGCCAGCAGCTTAATACAGGGTCCCTCCTACGAGCAGTACTTC. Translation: CASSLIQGPSYEQYF.

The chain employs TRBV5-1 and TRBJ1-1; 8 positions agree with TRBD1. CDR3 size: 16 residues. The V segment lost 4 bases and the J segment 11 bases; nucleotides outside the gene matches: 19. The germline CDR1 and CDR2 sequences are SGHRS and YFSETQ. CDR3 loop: CASSIISGTGGDKAFF. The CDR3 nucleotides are TGCGCCAGCAGCATCATTTCCGGGACAGGAGGAGATAAGGCTTTCTTT.

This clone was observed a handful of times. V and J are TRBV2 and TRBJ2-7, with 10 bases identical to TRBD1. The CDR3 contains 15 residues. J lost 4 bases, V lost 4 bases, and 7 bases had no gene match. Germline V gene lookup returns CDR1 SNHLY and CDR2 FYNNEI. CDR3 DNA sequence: TGTGCCAGCAGTGTTTACGGGACAGGGGTATACGAGCAGTACTTC. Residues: CASSVYGTGVYEQYF.

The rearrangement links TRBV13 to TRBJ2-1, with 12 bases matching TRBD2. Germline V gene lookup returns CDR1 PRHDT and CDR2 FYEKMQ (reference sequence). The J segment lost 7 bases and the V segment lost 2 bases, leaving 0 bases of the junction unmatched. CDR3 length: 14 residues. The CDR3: CASSLLAGGNEQFF. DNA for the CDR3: TGTGCCAGCAGCTTACTAGCGGGGGGGAATGAGCAGTTCTTC.

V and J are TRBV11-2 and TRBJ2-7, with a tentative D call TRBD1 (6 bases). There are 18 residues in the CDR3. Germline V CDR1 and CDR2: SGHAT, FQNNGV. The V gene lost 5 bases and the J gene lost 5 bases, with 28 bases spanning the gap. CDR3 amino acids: CASSAQEGPAGVGDEQYF. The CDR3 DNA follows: TGTGCCAGCAGCGCCCAAGAGGGGCCTGCAGGGGTCGGCGACGAGCAGTACTTC.

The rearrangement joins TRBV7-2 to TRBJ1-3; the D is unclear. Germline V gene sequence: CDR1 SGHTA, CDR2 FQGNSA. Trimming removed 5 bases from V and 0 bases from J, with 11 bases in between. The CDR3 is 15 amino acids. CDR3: CASSPSPYSGNTIYF. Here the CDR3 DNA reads TGTGCCAGCAGCCCAAGTCCCTACTCTGGAAACACCATATATTTT.

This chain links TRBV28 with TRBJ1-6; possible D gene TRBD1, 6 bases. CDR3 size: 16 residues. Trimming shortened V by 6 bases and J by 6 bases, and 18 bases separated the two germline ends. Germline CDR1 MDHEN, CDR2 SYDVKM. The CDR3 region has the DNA TGTGCCAGCAGATTCTCCGGGACACCGCGTAATTCACCCCTCCACTTT. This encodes CASRFSGTPRNSPLHF.

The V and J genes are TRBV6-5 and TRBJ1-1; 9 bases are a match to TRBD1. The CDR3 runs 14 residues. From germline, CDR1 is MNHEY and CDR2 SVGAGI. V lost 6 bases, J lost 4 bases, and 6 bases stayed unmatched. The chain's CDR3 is CASRLQGAPTEAFF. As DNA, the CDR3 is TGTGCCAGCAGACTACAGGGGGCGCCCACTGAAGCTTTCTTT.

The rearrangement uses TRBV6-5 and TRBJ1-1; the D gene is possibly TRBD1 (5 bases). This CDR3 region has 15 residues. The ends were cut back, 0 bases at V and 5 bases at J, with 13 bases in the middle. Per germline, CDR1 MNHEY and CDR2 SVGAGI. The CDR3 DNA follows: TGTGCCAGCAGTTACTCACCCGGACACCGAACTGAAGCTTTCTTT. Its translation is CASSYSPGHRTEAFF.

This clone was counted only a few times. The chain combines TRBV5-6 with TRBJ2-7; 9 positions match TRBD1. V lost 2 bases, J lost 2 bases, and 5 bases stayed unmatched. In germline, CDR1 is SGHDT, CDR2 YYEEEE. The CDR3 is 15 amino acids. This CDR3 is CASSFWGQGAYEQYF. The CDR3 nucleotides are TGTGCCAGCAGCTTTTGGGGACAGGGTGCCTACGAGCAGTACTTC.

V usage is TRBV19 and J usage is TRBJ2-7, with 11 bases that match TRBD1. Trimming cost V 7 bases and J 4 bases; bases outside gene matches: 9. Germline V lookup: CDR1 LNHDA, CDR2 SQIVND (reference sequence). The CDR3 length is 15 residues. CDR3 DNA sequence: TGTGCCAGTACCCCTGGGACAGGGGGGGAGTACGAGCAGTACTTC. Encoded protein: CASTPGTGGEYEQYF.

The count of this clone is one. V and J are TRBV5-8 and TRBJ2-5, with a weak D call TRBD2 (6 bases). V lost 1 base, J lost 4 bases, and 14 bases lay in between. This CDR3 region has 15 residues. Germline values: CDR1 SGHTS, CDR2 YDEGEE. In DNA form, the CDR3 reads TGTGCCAGCAGCTTGCTTGGGGCCGGGGGAGAGACCCAGTACTTC. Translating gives CASSLLGAGGETQYF.

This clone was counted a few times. This CDR3 reads CASSPTTGGGIYNEQFF. CDR3 coding DNA: TGCGCCAGCAGCCCGACTACTGGCGGGGGAATCTACAATGAGCAGTTCTTC. The J gene is TRBJ2-1, the V gene TRBV5-1; 7 nucleotides agree with TRBD2. Germline assignment: CDR1 SGHRS and CDR2 YFSETQ. V gave up 4 bases and J gave up 3 bases; unmatched junction bases: 13. The CDR3 is 17 amino acids.

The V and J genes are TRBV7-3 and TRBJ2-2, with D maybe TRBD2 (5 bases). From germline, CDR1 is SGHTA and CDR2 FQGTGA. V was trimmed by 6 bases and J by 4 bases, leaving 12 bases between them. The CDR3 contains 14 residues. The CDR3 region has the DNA TGTGCCAGCAGAGTTGGAGGTCTCACCGGGGAGCTGTTTTTT. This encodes CASRVGGLTGELFF.

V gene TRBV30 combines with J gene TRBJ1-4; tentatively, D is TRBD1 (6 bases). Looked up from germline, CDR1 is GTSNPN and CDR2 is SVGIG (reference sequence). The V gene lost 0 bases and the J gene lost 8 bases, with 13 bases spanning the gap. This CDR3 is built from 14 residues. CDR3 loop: CAWSVRRGGEKLFF. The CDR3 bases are TGTGCCTGGAGTGTACGCAGGGGTGGCGAAAAACTGTTTTTT. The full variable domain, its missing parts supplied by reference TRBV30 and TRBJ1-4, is SQTIHQWPATLVQPVGSPLSLECTVEGTSNPNLYWYRQAAGRGLQLLFYSVGIGQISSEVPQNLSASRPQDRQFILSSKKLLLSDSGFYLCAWSVRRGGEKLFFGSGTQLSVL.

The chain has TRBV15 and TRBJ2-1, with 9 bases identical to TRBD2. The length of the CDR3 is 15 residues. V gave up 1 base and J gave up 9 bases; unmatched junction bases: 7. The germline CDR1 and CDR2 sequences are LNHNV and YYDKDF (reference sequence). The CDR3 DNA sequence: TGTGCCACCAGCAGAGGGGCTAGCGGGAATTCTGAGCAGTTCTTC. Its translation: CATSRGASGNSEQFF.

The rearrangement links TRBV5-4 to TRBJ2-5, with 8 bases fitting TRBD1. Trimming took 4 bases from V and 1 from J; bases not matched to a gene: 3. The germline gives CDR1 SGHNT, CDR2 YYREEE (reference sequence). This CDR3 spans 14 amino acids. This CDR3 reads CASSPGTGQETQYF. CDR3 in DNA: TGTGCCAGCAGCCCAGGGACAGGCCAAGAGACCCAGTACTTC.

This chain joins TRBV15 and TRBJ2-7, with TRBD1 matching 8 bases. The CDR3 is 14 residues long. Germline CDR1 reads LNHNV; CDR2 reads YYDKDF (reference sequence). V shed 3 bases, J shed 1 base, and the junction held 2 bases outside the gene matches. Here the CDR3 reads CATSRGQDSYEQYF. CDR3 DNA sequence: TGTGCCACCAGCAGGGGACAGGATTCCTACGAGCAGTACTTC. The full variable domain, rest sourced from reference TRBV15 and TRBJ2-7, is DAMVIQNPRYQVTQFGKPVTLSCSQTLNHNVMYWYQQKSSQAPKLLFHYYDKDFNNEADTPDNFQSRRPNTSFCFLDIRSPGLGDTAMYLCATSRGQDSYEQYFGPGTRLTVT.

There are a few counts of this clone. CDR3 in amino acids: CASSDSNNYGYTF. Written as DNA, the CDR3 is TGTGCCAGCAGTGACTCCAATAACTATGGCTACACCTTC. The chain carries TRBV6-4 and TRBJ1-2; no reliable D call. Looked up from germline, CDR1 is MRHNA and CDR2 is SNTAGT. V was cut by 0 bases and J by 1 base, with 3 bases left in between. This CDR3 contains 13 residues.

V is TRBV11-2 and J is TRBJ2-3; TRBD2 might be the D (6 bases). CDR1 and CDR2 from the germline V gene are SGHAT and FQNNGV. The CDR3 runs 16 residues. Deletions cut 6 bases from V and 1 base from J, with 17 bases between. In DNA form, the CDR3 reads TGTGCCAGCAGTCCCTCTATTGGGACTCGCACAGATACGCAGTATTTT. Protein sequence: CASSPSIGTRTDTQYF. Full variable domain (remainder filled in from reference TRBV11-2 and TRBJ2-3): EAGVAQSPRYKIIEKRQSVAFWCNPISGHATLYWYQQILGQGPKLLIQFQNNGVVDDSQLPKDRFSAERLKGVDSTLKIQPAKLEDSAVYLCASSPSIGTRTDTQYFGPGTRLTVL.

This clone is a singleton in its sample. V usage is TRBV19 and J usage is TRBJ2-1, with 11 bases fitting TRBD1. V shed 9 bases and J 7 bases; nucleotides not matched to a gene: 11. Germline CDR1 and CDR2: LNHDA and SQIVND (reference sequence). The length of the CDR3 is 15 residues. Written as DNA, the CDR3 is TGTGCCAGCCAATTCCGGGACAGGGGGGCAAATGAGCAGTTCTTC. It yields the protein CASQFRDRGANEQFF.

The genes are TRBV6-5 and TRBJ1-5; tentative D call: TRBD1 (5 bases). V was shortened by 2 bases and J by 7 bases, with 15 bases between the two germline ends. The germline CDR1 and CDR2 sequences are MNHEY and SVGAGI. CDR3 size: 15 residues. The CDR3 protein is CASSYGAGIGQPQHF. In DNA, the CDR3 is TGTGCCAGCAGTTACGGGGCAGGGATTGGGCAGCCCCAGCATTTT.

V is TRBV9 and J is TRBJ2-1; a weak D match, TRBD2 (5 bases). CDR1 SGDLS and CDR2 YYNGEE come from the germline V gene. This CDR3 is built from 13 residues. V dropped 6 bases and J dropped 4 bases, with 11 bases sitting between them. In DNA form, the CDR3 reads TGTGCCAGCAACCCCGGGGTTTACAATGAGCAGTTCTTC. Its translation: CASNPGVYNEQFF.

This chain's CDR3 is CASSRTGYNEQFF. The DNA of the CDR3 is TGTGCCAGCAGCCGGACAGGGTACAATGAGCAGTTCTTC. The V and J genes are TRBV7-9 and TRBJ2-1, with 8 positions matching TRBD1. This CDR3 has 13 amino acids. CDR1 and CDR2 (germline): SEHNR, FQNEAQ (reference sequence). J was trimmed by 4 bases and V by 5 bases; bases with no gene match: 1.

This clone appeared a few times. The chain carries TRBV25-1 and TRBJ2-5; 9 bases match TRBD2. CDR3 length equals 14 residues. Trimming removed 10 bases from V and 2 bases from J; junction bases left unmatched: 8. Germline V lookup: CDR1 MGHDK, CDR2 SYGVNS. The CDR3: CATIRLAEQETQYF. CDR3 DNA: TGTGCCACCATACGACTAGCGGAACAAGAGACCCAGTACTTC.

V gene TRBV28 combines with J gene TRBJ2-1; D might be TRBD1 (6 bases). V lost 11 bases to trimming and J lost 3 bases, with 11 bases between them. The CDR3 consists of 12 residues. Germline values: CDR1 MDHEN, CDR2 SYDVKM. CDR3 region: CAVSDSYNEQFF. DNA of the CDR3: TGTGCCGTGTCGGACAGCTACAATGAGCAGTTCTTC.

Here the CDR3 reads CASSQQGQQPQHF. CDR3 sequence (DNA): TGTGCCAGCAGCCAACAGGGTCAACAGCCCCAGCATTTT. The chain carries TRBV7-9 and TRBJ1-5; D perhaps matches TRBD1 (6 bases). Between the trimmed V and J ends, which lost 5 bases and 7 bases, there was a span of 12 bases. The CDR3 consists of 13 residues. The germline V gene has CDR1 SEHNR and CDR2 FQNEAQ (reference sequence).

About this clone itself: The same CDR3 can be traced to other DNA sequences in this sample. The CDR3 sequence: CASSPQGSSYEQYF. The CDR3 nucleotides read TGTGCCAGTAGTCCCCAGGGATCCTCCTACGAGCAGTACTTC. V usage is TRBV19 and J usage is TRBJ2-7, with a possible D match to TRBD1 (5 bases). The CDR3 is made up of 14 amino acids. The V gene lost 5 bases and the J gene lost 0 bases, with 11 bases spanning the gap. Germline V gene data show CDR1 as LNHDA and CDR2 as SQIVND (reference sequence).

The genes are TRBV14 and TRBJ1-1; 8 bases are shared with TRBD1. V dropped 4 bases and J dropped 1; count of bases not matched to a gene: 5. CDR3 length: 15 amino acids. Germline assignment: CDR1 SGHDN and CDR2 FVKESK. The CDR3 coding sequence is TGTGCCAGCAGCCCCGGACAGGGACAGAACACTGAAGCTTTCTTT. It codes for CASSPGQGQNTEAFF.